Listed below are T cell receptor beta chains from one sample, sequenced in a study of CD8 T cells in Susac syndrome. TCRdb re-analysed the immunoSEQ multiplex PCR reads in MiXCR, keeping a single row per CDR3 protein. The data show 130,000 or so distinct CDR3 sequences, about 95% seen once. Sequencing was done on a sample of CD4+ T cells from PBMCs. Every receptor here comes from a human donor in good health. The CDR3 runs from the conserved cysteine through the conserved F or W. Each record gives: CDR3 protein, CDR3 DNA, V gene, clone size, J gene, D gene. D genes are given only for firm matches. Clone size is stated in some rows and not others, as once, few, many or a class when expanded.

cdr3_aa: CASSLDSPKNIQYF; cdr3_nt: TGCGCCAGCAGCTTGGATTCTCCCAAAAACATTCAGTACTTC; v_call: TRBV5-1; clone_size: .; j_call: TRBJ2-4; d_call: .
cdr3_aa: CASSLNLGYNEQFF; cdr3_nt: TGTGCCAGCAGCTTAAACCTCGGGTACAATGAGCAGTTCTTC; v_call: TRBV7-2; clone_size: .; j_call: TRBJ2-1; d_call: .
cdr3_aa: CASSFSGGAKNIQYF; cdr3_nt: TGTGCCAGCAGCTTTTCTGGGGGAGCCAAAAACATTCAGTACTTC; v_call: TRBV7-9; clone_size: .; j_call: TRBJ2-4; d_call: .
cdr3_aa: CASSYSRAGANVLTF; cdr3_nt: TGTGCCAGCAGTTACTCAAGGGCTGGGGCCAACGTCCTGACTTTC; v_call: TRBV6-5; clone_size: .; j_call: TRBJ2-6; d_call: .
cdr3_aa: CASSLATSGTYNEQFF; cdr3_nt: TGTGCCAGCAGCTTAGCGACTAGCGGCACCTACAATGAGCAGTTCTTC; v_call: TRBV7-2; clone_size: .; j_call: TRBJ2-1; d_call: TRBD2
cdr3_aa: CASSFKSGSTNEQFF; cdr3_nt: TGTGCCAGCAGTTTCAAAAGCGGGAGTACCAATGAGCAGTTCTTC; v_call: TRBV12-3/TRBV12-4; clone_size: .; j_call: TRBJ2-1; d_call: TRBD2
cdr3_aa: CASSYDSNNSPLHF; cdr3_nt: TGTGCCAGCAGTTACGACAGCAATAATTCACCCCTCCACTTT; v_call: TRBV6-5; clone_size: .; j_call: TRBJ1-6; d_call: .
cdr3_aa: CASSLFVGGFGNTIYF; cdr3_nt: TGCGCCAGCAGCTTGTTTGTAGGGGGCTTTGGAAACACCATATATTTT; v_call: TRBV5-1; clone_size: once; j_call: TRBJ1-3; d_call: TRBD1
cdr3_aa: CASSLEGLAGVNTDTQYF; cdr3_nt: TGTGCCAGCAGCTTGGAGGGACTAGCGGGAGTGAACACAGATACGCAGTATTTT; v_call: TRBV7-9; clone_size: .; j_call: TRBJ2-3; d_call: TRBD2
cdr3_aa: CASSLRAGSSNQPQHF; cdr3_nt: TGTGCCAGCAGCTTACGCGCCGGGTCAAGCAATCAGCCCCAGCATTTT; v_call: TRBV7-8; clone_size: .; j_call: TRBJ1-5; d_call: .
cdr3_aa: CSVGDRGASYGYTF; cdr3_nt: TGCAGCGTGGGTGACAGGGGCGCAAGCTATGGCTACACCTTC; v_call: TRBV29-1; clone_size: .; j_call: TRBJ1-2; d_call: TRBD1
cdr3_aa: CASSRGTDLGSNQPQHF; cdr3_nt: TGTGCCAGCAGCCGCGGGACAGACCTGGGGAGCAATCAGCCCCAGCATTTT; v_call: TRBV2; clone_size: .; j_call: TRBJ1-5; d_call: TRBD1
cdr3_aa: CASSLVQGQDTQYF; cdr3_nt: TGTGCCAGCAGTTTAGTCCAGGGGCAAGATACGCAGTATTTT; v_call: TRBV12-3/TRBV12-4; clone_size: .; j_call: TRBJ2-3; d_call: .
cdr3_aa: CATSADRPGLAGVYEQFF; cdr3_nt: TGTGCCACCAGTGCCGATCGACCGGGACTAGCGGGAGTATATGAGCAGTTCTTC; v_call: TRBV24-1; clone_size: once; j_call: TRBJ2-1; d_call: TRBD2
cdr3_aa: CASRDNYGYTF; cdr3_nt: TGTGCCAGCAGGGACAACTATGGCTACACCTTC; v_call: TRBV6-2/TRBV6-3; clone_size: .; j_call: TRBJ1-2; d_call: .
cdr3_aa: CASSELEPGLEAFF; cdr3_nt: TGTGCCAGCAGTGAGCTCGAGCCCGGCCTGGAAGCTTTCTTT; v_call: TRBV25-1; clone_size: .; j_call: TRBJ1-1; d_call: .
cdr3_aa: CASSYSGRDYGYTF; cdr3_nt: TGTGCCAGCAGTTACTCGGGCAGAGACTATGGCTACACCTTC; v_call: TRBV6-5; clone_size: .; j_call: TRBJ1-2; d_call: .
cdr3_aa: CASSLVGQLNTEAFF; cdr3_nt: TGTGCCAGCAGCTTAGTCGGACAGTTGAACACTGAAGCTTTCTTT; v_call: TRBV7-2; clone_size: few; j_call: TRBJ1-1; d_call: .
cdr3_aa: CASSWTQHYEQYF; cdr3_nt: TGTGCCAGCAGTTGGACTCAACACTACGAGCAGTACTTC; v_call: TRBV6-6; clone_size: .; j_call: TRBJ2-7; d_call: .
cdr3_aa: CASSQDWESGQYF; cdr3_nt: TGCGCCAGCAGCCAAGATTGGGAAAGCGGGCAGTACTTC; v_call: TRBV4-1; clone_size: .; j_call: TRBJ2-7; d_call: .
cdr3_aa: CSVVGRFMNTEAFF; cdr3_nt: TGCAGCGTGGTGGGACGGTTTATGAACACTGAAGCTTTCTTT; v_call: TRBV29-1; clone_size: .; j_call: TRBJ1-1; d_call: .
cdr3_aa: CASTSQGNQPQHF; cdr3_nt: TGTGCCAGCACCTCACAGGGGAATCAGCCCCAGCATTTT; v_call: TRBV2; clone_size: .; j_call: TRBJ1-5; d_call: TRBD1
cdr3_aa: CSATPTSFVDEQFF; cdr3_nt: TGCAGTGCTACCCCGACTAGTTTCGTCGATGAGCAGTTCTTC; v_call: TRBV20-1; clone_size: .; j_call: TRBJ2-1; d_call: .
cdr3_aa: CASSFQTLPGANVLTF; cdr3_nt: TGTGCCAGCAGTTTTCAGACTTTGCCTGGGGCCAACGTCCTGACTTTC; v_call: TRBV28; clone_size: .; j_call: TRBJ2-6; d_call: .
cdr3_aa: CASRGEKLFF; cdr3_nt: TGTGCCAGCAGGGGGGAAAAACTGTTTTTT; v_call: TRBV12-3/TRBV12-4; clone_size: .; j_call: TRBJ1-4; d_call: .
cdr3_aa: CASSVVPSDEYEQYF; cdr3_nt: TGTGCCAGCAGCGTAGTGCCTAGTGATGAATACGAGCAGTACTTC; v_call: TRBV9; clone_size: .; j_call: TRBJ2-7; d_call: .
cdr3_aa: CASSLDLAGVGEQFF; cdr3_nt: TGCGCCAGCAGCTTGGATCTAGCGGGAGTTGGTGAGCAGTTCTTC; v_call: TRBV5-1; clone_size: .; j_call: TRBJ2-1; d_call: TRBD2
cdr3_aa: CASSGRRNEQYF; cdr3_nt: TGTGCCAGCAGTGGACGGCGCAACGAGCAGTACTTC; v_call: TRBV27; clone_size: .; j_call: TRBJ2-7; d_call: .
cdr3_aa: CASSLAMGLEETQYF; cdr3_nt: TGCGCCAGCAGCTTGGCCATGGGACTAGAAGAGACCCAGTACTTC; v_call: TRBV5-1; clone_size: .; j_call: TRBJ2-5; d_call: TRBD2
cdr3_aa: CASSQVAETYNEQFF; cdr3_nt: TGCGCCAGCAGCCAAGTAGCGGAGACCTACAATGAGCAGTTCTTC; v_call: TRBV4-3; clone_size: .; j_call: TRBJ2-1; d_call: .
cdr3_aa: CASGFLNTEAFF; cdr3_nt: TGTGCCAGCGGCTTCCTGAACACTGAAGCTTTCTTT; v_call: TRBV6-6; clone_size: once; j_call: TRBJ1-1; d_call: .
cdr3_aa: CAIGLAGFKGTDTQYF; cdr3_nt: TGTGCCATCGGACTAGCGGGTTTCAAAGGCACAGATACGCAGTATTTT; v_call: TRBV10-3; clone_size: .; j_call: TRBJ2-3; d_call: TRBD2
cdr3_aa: CSATGTSGGNTEAFF; cdr3_nt: TGCAGTGCCACCGGGACATCCGGGGGAAACACTGAAGCTTTCTTT; v_call: TRBV20-1; clone_size: .; j_call: TRBJ1-1; d_call: .
cdr3_aa: CASSYAEPQYF; cdr3_nt: TGTGCCAGCAGTTACGCGGAGCCCCAGTACTTC; v_call: TRBV6-6; clone_size: .; j_call: TRBJ2-5; d_call: .
cdr3_aa: CASSQGGDTEAFF; cdr3_nt: TGTGCCAGCAGCCAAGGTGGCGACACTGAAGCTTTCTTT; v_call: TRBV3-1; clone_size: once; j_call: TRBJ1-1; d_call: .
cdr3_aa: CASSLDRGRGNTIYF; cdr3_nt: TGTGCCAGCAGCTTAGACAGGGGGAGAGGAAACACCATATATTTT; v_call: TRBV7-2; clone_size: .; j_call: TRBJ1-3; d_call: TRBD1
cdr3_aa: CASSLAAGTYEQYF; cdr3_nt: TGTGCCAGCAGCTTAGCGGCCGGCACCTACGAGCAGTACTTC; v_call: TRBV7-9; clone_size: .; j_call: TRBJ2-7; d_call: .
cdr3_aa: CSVDTSGSYNEQFF; cdr3_nt: TGCAGCGTTGACACTAGCGGCTCCTACAATGAGCAGTTCTTC; v_call: TRBV29-1; clone_size: once; j_call: TRBJ2-1; d_call: TRBD2
cdr3_aa: CASSTQGAAEAFF; cdr3_nt: TGTGCCAGTAGCACCCAGGGGGCCGCTGAAGCTTTCTTT; v_call: TRBV19; clone_size: .; j_call: TRBJ1-1; d_call: TRBD1
cdr3_aa: CASSVEGWSYEQYF; cdr3_nt: TGTGCCAGCAGCGTGGAGGGGTGGTCCTACGAGCAGTACTTC; v_call: TRBV9; clone_size: .; j_call: TRBJ2-7; d_call: .
cdr3_aa: CASSYGRNGQPQHF; cdr3_nt: TGTGCCAGCAGTTATGGAAGGAATGGGCAGCCCCAGCATTTT; v_call: TRBV6-5; clone_size: .; j_call: TRBJ1-5; d_call: .
cdr3_aa: CASSLARGLAGERSVNEQFF; cdr3_nt: TGTGCCAGCAGCTTAGCGCGGGGACTAGCGGGAGAACGGTCGGTCAATGAGCAGTTCTTC; v_call: TRBV11-1; clone_size: .; j_call: TRBJ2-1; d_call: TRBD2
cdr3_aa: CASSPSRSYNEQFF; cdr3_nt: TGTGCCAGCAGTCCCTCCCGCTCCTACAATGAGCAGTTCTTC; v_call: TRBV7-2; clone_size: .; j_call: TRBJ2-1; d_call: .
cdr3_aa: CASSDVGPGELFF; cdr3_nt: TGTGCCAGCAGTGATGTAGGGCCCGGGGAGCTGTTTTTT; v_call: TRBV2; clone_size: .; j_call: TRBJ2-2; d_call: .
cdr3_aa: CANPRGQENNEQFF; cdr3_nt: TGCGCCAACCCGCGAGGACAGGAAAACAATGAGCAGTTCTTC; v_call: TRBV5-1; clone_size: .; j_call: TRBJ2-1; d_call: TRBD1
cdr3_aa: CASRRTVFSSYEQYF; cdr3_nt: TGTGCCAGCAGACGGACAGTGTTCAGCTCCTACGAGCAGTACTTC; v_call: TRBV5-6; clone_size: once; j_call: TRBJ2-7; d_call: .
cdr3_aa: CASSEPGQGSETQYF; cdr3_nt: TGTGCCAGCAGTGAACCGGGACAGGGAAGCGAGACCCAGTACTTC; v_call: TRBV6-1; clone_size: .; j_call: TRBJ2-5; d_call: TRBD1
cdr3_aa: CAWRPLDREETQYF; cdr3_nt: TGTGCCTGGAGACCACTGGACAGGGAAGAGACCCAGTACTTC; v_call: TRBV30; clone_size: .; j_call: TRBJ2-5; d_call: TRBD1
cdr3_aa: CASSSHGTGVGEQYF; cdr3_nt: TGTGCCAGCAGCTCCCACGGGACAGGGGTGGGCGAGCAGTACTTC; v_call: TRBV7-2; clone_size: once; j_call: TRBJ2-7; d_call: TRBD1
cdr3_aa: CATSEGPPHTGELFF; cdr3_nt: TGTGCCACCAGTGAAGGGCCCCCCCACACCGGGGAGCTGTTTTTT; v_call: TRBV24-1; clone_size: .; j_call: TRBJ2-2; d_call: .
cdr3_aa: CASSRSTDRYEQYF; cdr3_nt: TGCGCCAGCAGTCGGTCCACAGATCGCTACGAGCAGTACTTC; v_call: TRBV23-1; clone_size: .; j_call: TRBJ2-7; d_call: .
cdr3_aa: CASSLAQRGNTIYF; cdr3_nt: TGTGCCAGCAGCTTAGCGCAAAGGGGAAACACCATATATTTT; v_call: TRBV7-2; clone_size: .; j_call: TRBJ1-3; d_call: .
cdr3_aa: CSARDFHGRAVETQYF; cdr3_nt: TGCAGTGCTAGAGATTTTCACGGGAGGGCCGTCGAGACCCAGTACTTC; v_call: TRBV20-1; clone_size: once; j_call: TRBJ2-5; d_call: TRBD2